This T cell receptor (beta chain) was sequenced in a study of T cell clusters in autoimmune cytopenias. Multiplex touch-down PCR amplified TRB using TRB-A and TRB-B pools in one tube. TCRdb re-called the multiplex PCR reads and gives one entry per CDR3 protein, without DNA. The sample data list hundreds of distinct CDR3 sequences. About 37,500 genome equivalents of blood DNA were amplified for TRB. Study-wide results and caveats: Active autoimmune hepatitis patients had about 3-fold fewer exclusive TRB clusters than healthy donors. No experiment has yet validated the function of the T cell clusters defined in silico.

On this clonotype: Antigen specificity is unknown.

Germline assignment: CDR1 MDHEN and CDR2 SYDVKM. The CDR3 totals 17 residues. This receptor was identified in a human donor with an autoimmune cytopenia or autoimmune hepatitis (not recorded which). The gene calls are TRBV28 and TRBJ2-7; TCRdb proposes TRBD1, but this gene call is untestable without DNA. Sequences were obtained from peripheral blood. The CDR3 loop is CASSLPAGDTISYEQYF.